This T cell receptor (beta chain) is from a study of blood T cell repertoires in COVID-19. Study in general: Researchers got acute and convalescent COVID-19 samples from the United States, Italy and Spain. PBMCs, B-cell-depleted T cells, or T cells were the source of the cDNA or gDNA that made up the material.

Germline values: CDR1 LGHDT, CDR2 YNNKEL (reference sequence). CDR3 length equals 17 residues. Deletions cut 3 bases from V and 1 base from J, with 16 bases between. Clones were sequenced by immunoSEQ multiplex PCR, and TCRdb holds only the in-frame ones, with some missing. The table includes 35,000 to 45,000 clones, around nine tenths detected once. The chain joins TRBV3-1 (or the pseudogene TRBV3-2) to TRBJ1-5; D is possibly TRBD1 (6 bases). This receptor was obtained from a man aged 45-60 years with active COVID-19. Sample: peripheral blood. The CDR3 nucleotides read TGTGCCAGCAGCCAGGGAGGGGGTTTGAGAAGCAATCAGCCCCAGCATTTT. It encodes CASSQGGGLRSNQPQHF.